A single T cell receptor (beta chain) is shown here with its context. Its antigen remains unidentified. These data come from a study of T cell repertoires in cytomegalovirus infection. Study as a whole: Shared public TCR beta signatures pointed to both CMV infection and a matching HLA type. General observations from the study: HLA-C-restricted CMV-specific TCR beta clonotypes were dominant in the ex vivo response. The study identified carriers of CMV plus the relevant HLA from cumulative public TCR beta family frequency.

Each CDR3 protein is one row after TCRdb ran MiXCR on the reads. This sample yields about 360,000 distinct CDR3 sequences, of which over 15% are seen a single time; 8.7% belongs to the top ten. Trimming pared 7 bases from V and 1 base from J, leaving 13 bases between. The CDR3 is 14 amino acids. The V and J genes are TRBV12-3 or TRBV12-4 and TRBJ1-1; possibly TRBD1 for D (6 bases). The source is a human donor in good health (CMV status not recorded). Some clones in this sample may be carry-over from other donors' samples. Sequenced: PBMCs. The CDR3 reads CASKPDRSNTEAFF. In DNA, the CDR3 is TGTGCCAGCAAACCAGACAGGTCGAACACTGAAGCTTTCTTT.